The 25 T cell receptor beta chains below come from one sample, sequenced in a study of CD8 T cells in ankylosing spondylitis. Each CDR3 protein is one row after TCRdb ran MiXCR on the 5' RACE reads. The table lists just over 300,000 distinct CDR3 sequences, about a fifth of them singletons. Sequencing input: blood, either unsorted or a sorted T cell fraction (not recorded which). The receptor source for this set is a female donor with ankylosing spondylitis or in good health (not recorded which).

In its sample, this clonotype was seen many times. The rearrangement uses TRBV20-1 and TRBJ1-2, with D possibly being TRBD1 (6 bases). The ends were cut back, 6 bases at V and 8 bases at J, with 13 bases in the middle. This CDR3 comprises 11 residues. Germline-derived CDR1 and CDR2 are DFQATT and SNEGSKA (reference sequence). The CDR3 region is CSAEQGRGYTF. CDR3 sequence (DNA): TGCAGTGCGGAACAGGGACGCGGCTACACCTTC.

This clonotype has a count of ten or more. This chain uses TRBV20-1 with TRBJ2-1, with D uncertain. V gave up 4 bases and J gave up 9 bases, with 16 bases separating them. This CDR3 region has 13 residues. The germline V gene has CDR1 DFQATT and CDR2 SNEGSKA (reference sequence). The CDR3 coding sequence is TGCAGTGCTATGTTTACTTATGGCGGTGAGCAGTTCTTC. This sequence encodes CSAMFTYGGEQFF.

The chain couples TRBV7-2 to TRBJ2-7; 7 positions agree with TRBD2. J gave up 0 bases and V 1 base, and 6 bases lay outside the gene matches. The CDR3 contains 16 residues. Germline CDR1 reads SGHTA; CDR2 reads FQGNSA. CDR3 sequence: CASSLEGSGFSYEQYF. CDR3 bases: TGTGCCAGCAGCTTAGAAGGTAGCGGGTTCTCCTACGAGCAGTACTTC.

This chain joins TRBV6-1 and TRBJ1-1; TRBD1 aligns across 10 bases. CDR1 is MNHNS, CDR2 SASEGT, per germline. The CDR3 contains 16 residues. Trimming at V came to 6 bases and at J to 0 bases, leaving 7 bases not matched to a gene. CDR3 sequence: CASSKRDRGLNTEAFF. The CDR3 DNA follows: TGTGCCAGCAGCAAGCGGGACAGGGGATTGAACACTGAAGCTTTCTTT.

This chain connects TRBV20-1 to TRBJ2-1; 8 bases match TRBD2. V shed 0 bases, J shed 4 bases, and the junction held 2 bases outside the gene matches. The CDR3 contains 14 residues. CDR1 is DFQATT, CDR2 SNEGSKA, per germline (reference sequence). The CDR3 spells CSARELADYNEQFF. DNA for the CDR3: TGCAGTGCTAGAGAACTAGCGGATTACAATGAGCAGTTCTTC.

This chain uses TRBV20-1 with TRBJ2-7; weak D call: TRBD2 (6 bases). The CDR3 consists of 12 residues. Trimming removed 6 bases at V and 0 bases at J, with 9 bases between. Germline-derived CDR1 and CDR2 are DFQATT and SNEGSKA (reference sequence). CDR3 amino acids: CSAIADSYEQYF. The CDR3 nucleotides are TGCAGTGCCATAGCGGACTCCTACGAGCAGTACTTC.

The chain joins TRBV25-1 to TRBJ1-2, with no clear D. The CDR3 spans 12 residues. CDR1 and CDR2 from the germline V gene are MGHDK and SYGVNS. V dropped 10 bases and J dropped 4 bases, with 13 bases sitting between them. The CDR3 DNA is TGTGCCACCTCGAGAGGCTTCTATGGCTACACCTTC. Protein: CATSRGFYGYTF.

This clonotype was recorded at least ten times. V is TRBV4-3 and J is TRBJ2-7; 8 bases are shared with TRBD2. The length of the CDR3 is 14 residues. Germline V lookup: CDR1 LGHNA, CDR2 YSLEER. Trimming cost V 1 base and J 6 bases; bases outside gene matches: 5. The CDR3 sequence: CASSQGGLVSEQYF. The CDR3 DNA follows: TGCGCCAGCAGCCAAGGGGGACTAGTCAGCGAGCAGTACTTC.

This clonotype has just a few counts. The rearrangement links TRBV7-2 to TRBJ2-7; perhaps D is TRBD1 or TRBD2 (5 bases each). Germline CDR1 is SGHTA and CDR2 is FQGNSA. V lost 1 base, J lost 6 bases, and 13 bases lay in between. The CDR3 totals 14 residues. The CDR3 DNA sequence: TGTGCCAGCAGCTTAGGGGGGTCTCGGGGCGAGCAGTACTTC. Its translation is CASSLGGSRGEQYF.

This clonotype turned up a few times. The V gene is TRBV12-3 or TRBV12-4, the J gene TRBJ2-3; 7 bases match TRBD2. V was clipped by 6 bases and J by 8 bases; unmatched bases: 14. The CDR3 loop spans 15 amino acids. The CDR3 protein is CASSPGGTTKGTQYF. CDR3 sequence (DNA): TGTGCCAGCAGCCCCGGGGGGACGACAAAGGGTACGCAGTATTTT.

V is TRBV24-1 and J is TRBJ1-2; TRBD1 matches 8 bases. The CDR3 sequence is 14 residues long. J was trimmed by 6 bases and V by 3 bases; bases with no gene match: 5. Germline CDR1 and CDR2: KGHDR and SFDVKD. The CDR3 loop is CATSDRGTGHGYTF. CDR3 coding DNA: TGTGCCACCAGTGATCGGGGGACAGGACATGGCTACACCTTC.

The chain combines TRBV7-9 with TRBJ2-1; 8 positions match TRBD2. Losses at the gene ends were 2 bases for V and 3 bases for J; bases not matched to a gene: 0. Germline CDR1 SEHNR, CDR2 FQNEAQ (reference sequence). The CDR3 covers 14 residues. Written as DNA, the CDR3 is TGTGCCAGCAGCTTACGGGGGGGCTACAATGAGCAGTTCTTC. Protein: CASSLRGGYNEQFF.

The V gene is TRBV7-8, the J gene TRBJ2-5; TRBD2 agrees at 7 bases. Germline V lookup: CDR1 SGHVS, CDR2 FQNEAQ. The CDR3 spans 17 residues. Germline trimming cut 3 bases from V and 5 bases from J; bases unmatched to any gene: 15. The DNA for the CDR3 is TGTGCCAGCAGCTTGGTGGGCCGTTCAATTAGCGGGGAGACCCAGTACTTC. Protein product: CASSLVGRSISGETQYF.

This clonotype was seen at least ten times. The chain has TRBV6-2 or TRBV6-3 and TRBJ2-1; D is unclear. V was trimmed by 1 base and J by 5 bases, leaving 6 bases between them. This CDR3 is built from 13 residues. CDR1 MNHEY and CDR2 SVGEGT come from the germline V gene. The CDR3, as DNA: TGTGCCAGCAGTTACTTGGCTGACAATGAGCAGTTCTTC. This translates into CASSYLADNEQFF.

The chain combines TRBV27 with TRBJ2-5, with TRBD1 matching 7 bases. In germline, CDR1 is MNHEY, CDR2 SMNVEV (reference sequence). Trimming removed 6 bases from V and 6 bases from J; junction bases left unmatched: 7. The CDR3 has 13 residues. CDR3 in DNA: TGTGCCAGCAGCTCAGGGGGAGAGAAGACCCAGTACTTC. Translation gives CASSSGGEKTQYF.

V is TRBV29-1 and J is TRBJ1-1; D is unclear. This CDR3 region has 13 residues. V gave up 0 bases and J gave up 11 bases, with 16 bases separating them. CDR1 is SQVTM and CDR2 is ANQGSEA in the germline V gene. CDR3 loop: CSVEDQLTRWAFF. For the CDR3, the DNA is TGCAGCGTTGAAGATCAATTAACCCGGTGGGCTTTCTTT.

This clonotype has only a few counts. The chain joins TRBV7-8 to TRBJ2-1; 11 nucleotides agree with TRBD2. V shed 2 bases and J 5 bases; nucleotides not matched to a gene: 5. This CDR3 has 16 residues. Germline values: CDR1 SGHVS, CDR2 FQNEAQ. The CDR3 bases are TGTGCCAGCAGCTTAAAGCTAGCGGGAGGTCACAATGAGCAGTTCTTC. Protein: CASSLKLAGGHNEQFF.

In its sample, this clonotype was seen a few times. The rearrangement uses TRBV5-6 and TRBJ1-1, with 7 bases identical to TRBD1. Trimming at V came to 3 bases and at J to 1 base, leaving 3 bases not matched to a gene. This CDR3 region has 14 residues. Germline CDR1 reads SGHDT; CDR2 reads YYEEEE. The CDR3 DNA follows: TGTGCCAGCAGCTATGACAGGGAGAACACTGAAGCTTTCTTT. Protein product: CASSYDRENTEAFF.

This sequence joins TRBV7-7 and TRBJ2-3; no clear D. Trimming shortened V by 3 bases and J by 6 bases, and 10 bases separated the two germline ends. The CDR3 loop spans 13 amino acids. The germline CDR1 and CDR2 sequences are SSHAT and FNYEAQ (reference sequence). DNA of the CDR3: TGTGCCAGCAGCTTTTCCCTCACTGATACGCAGTATTTT. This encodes CASSFSLTDTQYF. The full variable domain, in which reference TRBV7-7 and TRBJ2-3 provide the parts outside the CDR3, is GAGVSQSPRYKVTKRGQDVTLRCDPISSHATLYWYQQALGQGPEFLTYFNYEAQPDKSGLPSDRFSAERPEGSISTLTIQRTEQRDSAMYRCASSFSLTDTQYFGPGTRLTVL.

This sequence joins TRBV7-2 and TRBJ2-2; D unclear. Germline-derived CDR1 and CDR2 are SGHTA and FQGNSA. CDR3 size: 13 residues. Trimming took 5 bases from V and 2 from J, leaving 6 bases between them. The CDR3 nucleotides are TGTGCCAGCAGCATAAAAAACACCGGGGAGCTGTTTTTT. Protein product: CASSIKNTGELFF.

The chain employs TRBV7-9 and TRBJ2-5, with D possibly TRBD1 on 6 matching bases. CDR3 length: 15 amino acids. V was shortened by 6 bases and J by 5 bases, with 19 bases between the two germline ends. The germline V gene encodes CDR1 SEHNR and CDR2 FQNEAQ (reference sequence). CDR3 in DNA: TGTGCCAGCAGTCAAGGCGCAGGGGATTGGGAGACCCAGTACTTC. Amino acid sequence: CASSQGAGDWETQYF.

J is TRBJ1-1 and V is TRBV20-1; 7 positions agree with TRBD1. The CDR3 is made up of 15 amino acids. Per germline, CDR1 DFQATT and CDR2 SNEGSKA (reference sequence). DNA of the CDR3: TGCAGCCCTAGGGACAGCCTCACCGTGAACACTGAAGCTTTCTTT. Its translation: CSPRDSLTVNTEAFF.

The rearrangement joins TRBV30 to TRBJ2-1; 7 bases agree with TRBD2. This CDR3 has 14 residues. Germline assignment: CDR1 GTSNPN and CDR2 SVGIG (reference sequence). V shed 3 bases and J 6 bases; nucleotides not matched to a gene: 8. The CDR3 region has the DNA TGTGCCTGGAGCGGCGGGAGTCAAGGCAATGAGCAGTTCTTC. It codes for CAWSGGSQGNEQFF.

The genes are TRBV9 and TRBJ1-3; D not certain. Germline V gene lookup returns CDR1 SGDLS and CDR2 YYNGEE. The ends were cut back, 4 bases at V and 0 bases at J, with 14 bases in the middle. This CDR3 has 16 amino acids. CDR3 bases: TGTGCCAGCAGCAAAACCCACGGGGACTCTGGAAACACCATATATTTT. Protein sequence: CASSKTHGDSGNTIYF.

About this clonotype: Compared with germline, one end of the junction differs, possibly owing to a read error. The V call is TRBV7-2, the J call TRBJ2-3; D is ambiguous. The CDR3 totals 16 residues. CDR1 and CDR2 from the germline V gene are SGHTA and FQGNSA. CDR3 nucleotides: TGTGCCATCAGCCCTGGGAACCTCAGAAGCACAGATACGCAGTATTTT. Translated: CAISPGNLRSTDTQYF. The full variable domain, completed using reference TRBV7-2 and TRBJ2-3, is GAGVSQSPSNKVTEKGKDVELRCDPISGHTALYWYRQSLGQGLEFLIYFQGNSAPDKSGLPSDRFSAERTGGSVSTLTIQRTQQEDSAVYLCAISPGNLRSTDTQYFGPGTRLTVL.